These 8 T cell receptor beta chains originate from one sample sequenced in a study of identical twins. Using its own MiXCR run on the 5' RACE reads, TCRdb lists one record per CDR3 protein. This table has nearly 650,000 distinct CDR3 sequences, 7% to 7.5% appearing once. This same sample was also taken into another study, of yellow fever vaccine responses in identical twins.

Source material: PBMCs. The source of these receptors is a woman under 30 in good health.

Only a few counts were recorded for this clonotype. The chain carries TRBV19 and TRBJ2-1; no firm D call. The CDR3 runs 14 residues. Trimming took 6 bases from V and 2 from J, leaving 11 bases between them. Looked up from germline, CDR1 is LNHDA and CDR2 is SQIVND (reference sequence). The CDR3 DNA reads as TGTGCCAGTAGGGGGTTGGGTACCTACAATGAGCAGTTCTTC. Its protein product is CASRGLGTYNEQFF.

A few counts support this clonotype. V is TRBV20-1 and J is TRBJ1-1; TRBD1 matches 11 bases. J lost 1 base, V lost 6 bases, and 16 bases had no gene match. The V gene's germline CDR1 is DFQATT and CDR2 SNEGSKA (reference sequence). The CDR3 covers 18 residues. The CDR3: CSASPMPGQGEENTEAFF. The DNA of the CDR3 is TGCAGTGCCAGCCCGATGCCGGGACAGGGGGAGGAGAACACTGAAGCTTTCTTT.

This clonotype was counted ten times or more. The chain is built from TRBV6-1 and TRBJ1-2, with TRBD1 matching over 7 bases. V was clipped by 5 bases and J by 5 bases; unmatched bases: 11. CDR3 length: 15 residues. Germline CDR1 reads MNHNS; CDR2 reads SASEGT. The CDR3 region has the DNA TGTGCCAGCAGTCCAACCGAGGGGGCGCGGTATGGCTACACCTTC. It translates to CASSPTEGARYGYTF.

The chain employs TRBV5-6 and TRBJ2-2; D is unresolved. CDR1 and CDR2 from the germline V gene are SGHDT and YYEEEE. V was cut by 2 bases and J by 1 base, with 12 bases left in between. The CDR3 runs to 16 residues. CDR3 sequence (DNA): TGTGCCAGCAGCTTAGGATCCCTTCTGAACACCGGGGAGCTGTTTTTT. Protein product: CASSLGSLLNTGELFF.

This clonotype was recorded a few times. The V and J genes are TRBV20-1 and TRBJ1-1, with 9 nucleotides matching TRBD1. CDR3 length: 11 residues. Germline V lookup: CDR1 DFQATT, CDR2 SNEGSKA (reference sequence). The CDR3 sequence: CRPGQGAEAFF. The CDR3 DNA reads TGCAGGCCGGGACAGGGCGCTGAAGCTTTCTTT.

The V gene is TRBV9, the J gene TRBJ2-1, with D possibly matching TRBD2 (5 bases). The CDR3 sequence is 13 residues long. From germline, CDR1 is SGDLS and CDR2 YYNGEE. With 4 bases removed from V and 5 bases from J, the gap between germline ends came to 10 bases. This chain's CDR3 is CASSPSGDNEQFF. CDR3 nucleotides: TGTGCCAGCAGCCCCTCCGGGGACAATGAGCAGTTCTTC.

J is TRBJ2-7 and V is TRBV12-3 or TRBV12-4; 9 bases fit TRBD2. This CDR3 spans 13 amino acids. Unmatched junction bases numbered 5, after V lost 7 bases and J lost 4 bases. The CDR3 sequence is CASTESGRYEQYF. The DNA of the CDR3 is TGTGCCAGCACAGAAAGCGGGAGGTACGAGCAGTACTTC.

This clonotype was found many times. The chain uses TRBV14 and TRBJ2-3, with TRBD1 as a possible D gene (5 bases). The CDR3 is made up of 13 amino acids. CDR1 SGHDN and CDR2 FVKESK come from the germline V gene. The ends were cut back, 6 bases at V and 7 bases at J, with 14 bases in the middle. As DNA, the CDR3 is TGTGCCAGCAGACATCTTAGGGGATATACGCAGTATTTT. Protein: CASRHLRGYTQYF.